These 17 T cell receptor beta chains came from one sample sequenced in a study of CD8+CD57+ T cells in acquired aplastic anemia (dated by TCRdb to between 2018 and 2020). The patients picked for sequencing were ones in whom flow cytometry had shown an expansion of CD8+CD57+ cells. The listed sequencing device is Illumina HiSeq 2000. TCR beta VDJ combination and CDR3 sequence profiling used genomic DNA as the template. TCRdb reprocessed the public reads (quality trimming at Q25 with fastp, clone calling with MiXCR) and kept in-frame beta chains. For every CDR3 protein sequence, its rows merge into one entry that carries the most common genes and DNA. Recorded for this sample are 200,000 to 250,000 distinct CDR3 sequences; 60% to 80% of them occurred a single time. Jointly, the top ten make up under 60% of the sample. The sequenced sample was sorted CD4+, CD8+, or CD8+CD57+ T cells (not recorded which) from PBMCs. Source of these receptors: a human donor with aplastic anemia.

This chain links TRBV7-6 with TRBJ2-3; no definite D call. Germline assignment: CDR1 SGHVS and CDR2 FNYEAQ. This CDR3 has 16 amino acids. Trimming removed 4 bases at V and 0 bases at J, with 14 bases between. CDR3 sequence: CASSSGPITSTDTQYF. The CDR3 coding sequence is TGTGCCAGCAGCTCAGGACCGATAACTAGCACAGATACGCAGTATTTT.

This clonotype was seen a few times. This chain joins TRBV15 and TRBJ2-3; TRBD1 might be the D (6 bases). The CDR3 is 14 amino acids. V gave up 5 bases and J gave up 1 base, with 10 bases separating them. Germline CDR1 is LNHNV and CDR2 is YYDKDF (reference sequence). DNA of the CDR3: TGTGCCACCAGCCAGGCAGGGGGCACAGATACGCAGTATTTT. Its protein is CATSQAGGTDTQYF. Drawing the rest from reference TRBV15 and TRBJ2-3, the complete variable domain is DAMVIQNPRYQVTQFGKPVTLSCSQTLNHNVMYWYQQKSSQAPKLLFHYYDKDFNNEADTPDNFQSRRPNTSFCFLDIRSPGLGDTAMYLCATSQAGGTDTQYFGPGTRLTVL.

In its sample, this clonotype was seen many times. The J gene is TRBJ2-2, the V gene TRBV12-3 or TRBV12-4, with a weak D call TRBD2 (5 bases). The ends were cut back, 3 bases at V and 0 bases at J, with 14 bases in the middle. The CDR3 loop spans 17 amino acids. Here the CDR3 DNA reads TGTGCCAGCAGTTTCGGGGAGTGGGTAGCGAACACCGGGGAGCTGTTTTTT. Protein sequence: CASSFGEWVANTGELFF.

V gene TRBV2 combines with J gene TRBJ1-5, with 11 bases that match TRBD1. The junction had 9 bases not matched to a gene; V was cut back by 7 bases and J by 4 bases. CDR1 is SNHLY and CDR2 is FYNNEI in the germline V gene. The CDR3 has 16 amino acids. The CDR3 sequence: CASTGGTGGGNQPQHF. The DNA for the CDR3 is TGTGCCAGCACCGGCGGGACAGGGGGAGGGAATCAGCCCCAGCATTTT.

This chain joins TRBV7-7 and TRBJ2-7; TRBD1 matches 9 bases. Germline CDR1 and CDR2: SSHAT and FNYEAQ (reference sequence). The CDR3 loop spans 14 amino acids. The V gene end was trimmed by 1 base and the J gene end by 7 bases; junction bases not matched to a gene: 5. The CDR3 DNA reads TGTGCCAGCAGCTTAGAGGTGGACAGGGGTGAGCAGTACTTC. Its protein product is CASSLEVDRGEQYF. The entire variable domain, with the rest obtained from reference TRBV7-7 and TRBJ2-7, is as follows: GAGVSQSPRYKVTKRGQDVTLRCDPISSHATLYWYQQALGQGPEFLTYFNYEAQPDKSGLPSDRFSAERPEGSISTLTIQRTEQRDSAMYRCASSLEVDRGEQYFGPGTRLTVT.

This clonotype was picked up many times. The rearrangement links TRBV9 to TRBJ2-1, with 10 bases matching TRBD2. The germline V gene encodes CDR1 SGDLS and CDR2 YYNGEE. Losses at the gene ends were 3 bases for V and 7 bases for J; bases not matched to a gene: 10. This CDR3 has 16 amino acids. CDR3 in amino acids: CASSEPAGGLGNEQFF. The CDR3, as DNA: TGTGCCAGCAGCGAACCAGCGGGGGGGCTGGGTAATGAGCAGTTCTTC.

This clonotype was observed many times. This rearrangement joins TRBV5-1 to TRBJ2-7; 7 bases map to TRBD1. CDR1 SGHRS and CDR2 YFSETQ come from the germline V gene. CDR3 length: 14 residues. J lost 2 bases, V lost 4 bases, and 6 bases had no gene match. The chain's CDR3 is CASSAWDSTYEQYF. CDR3 sequence (DNA): TGCGCCAGCAGCGCCTGGGACAGTACCTACGAGCAGTACTTC.

The chain couples TRBV20-1 to TRBJ1-1, with a tentative D call TRBD1 (5 bases). CDR3 length: 14 amino acids. V gave up 2 bases and J gave up 4 bases, with 14 bases separating them. CDR1 DFQATT and CDR2 SNEGSKA come from the germline V gene (reference sequence). Here the CDR3 DNA reads TGCAGTGCTAGAAAGGTGGAGGGGCCCACTGAAGCTTTCTTT. Translating gives CSARKVEGPTEAFF.

The sample holds many counts of this clonotype. This sequence joins TRBV7-9 and TRBJ2-7; weak D call: TRBD2 (6 bases). The germline V gene encodes CDR1 SEHNR and CDR2 FQNEAQ (reference sequence). V shed 5 bases and J shed 7 bases, with 12 bases lying between them. The CDR3 has 12 residues. CDR3 DNA: TGTGCCAGCAGCGGGAGGACCTTGGAGCAGTACTTC. This gives the protein CASSGRTLEQYF.

The chain has TRBV9 and TRBJ2-1, with 9 bases identical to TRBD2. V lost 4 bases to trimming and J lost 8 bases; unmatched junction nucleotides: 7. CDR3 length: 14 residues. Germline CDR1 and CDR2: SGDLS and YYNGEE. DNA for the CDR3: TGTGCCAGCAGCTCACATGGCGGGGGGGATGAGCAGTTCTTC. Its protein is CASSSHGGGDEQFF.

This chain links TRBV12-3 or TRBV12-4 with TRBJ2-3, with 8 nucleotides matching TRBD2. Germline trimming cut 6 bases from V and 4 bases from J; bases unmatched to any gene: 12. The CDR3 runs to 16 residues. CDR3 DNA sequence: TGTGCCAGCAGCCCGGGACTAGTGGCGAGGGCAGATACGCAGTATTTT. Translated, it gives CASSPGLVARADTQYF.

This clonotype came up a few times. The V and J genes are TRBV5-1 and TRBJ1-6, with 7 bases aligning to TRBD1. The trim removed 5 bases at V and 8 bases at J, leaving 4 bases unmatched. The CDR3 sequence is 13 residues long. Germline V gives CDR1 SGHRS, CDR2 YFSETQ. CDR3 DNA sequence: TGCGCCAGCAGAGGGCAGGGGGATTCACCCCTCCACTTT. It is translated as CASRGQGDSPLHF.

This clonotype was counted many times. The rearrangement uses TRBV30 and TRBJ1-1, with D maybe TRBD1 (5 bases). Between the trimmed V and J ends, which lost 4 bases and 5 bases, there was a span of 11 bases. The CDR3 length is 12 residues. Germline V gene sequence: CDR1 GTSNPN, CDR2 SVGIG (reference sequence). The CDR3 sequence: CAWTGGGTEAFF. The CDR3 DNA follows: TGTGCCTGGACGGGGGGGGGTACTGAAGCTTTCTTT.

V and J are TRBV9 and TRBJ2-7; D unclear. The CDR3 is 14 amino acids. V was pared by 1 base and J by 2 bases, with 10 bases between. The V gene's germline CDR1 is SGDLS and CDR2 YYNGEE. The DNA for the CDR3 is TGTGCCAGCAGCGTAACCCCGCAGACCTACGAGCAGTACTTC. Its protein is CASSVTPQTYEQYF.

This clonotype was counted between two and nine times. The rearrangement joins TRBV15 to TRBJ1-5; D perhaps matches TRBD1 (5 bases). Germline loops: CDR1 LNHNV, CDR2 YYDKDF (reference sequence). This CDR3 has 15 residues. Trimming left V 0 bases short and J 3 bases short, with 9 bases between. This chain's CDR3 is CATSRDEGPNQPQHF. CDR3 in DNA: TGTGCCACCAGCAGAGATGAGGGGCCCAATCAGCCCCAGCATTTT.

CDR3 bases: TGTGCCAGCAGCTACATGTCTGGCACTGAAGCTTTCTTT. Translated: CASSYMSGTEAFF. The V call is TRBV7-9, the J call TRBJ1-1, with unresolved D. Germline CDR1 and CDR2: SEHNR and FQNEAQ (reference sequence). The CDR3 length is 13 residues. Deletions cut 4 bases from V and 4 bases from J, with 10 bases between.

The V gene is TRBV14, the J gene TRBJ2-7, with 7 bases that match TRBD2. V lost 4 bases, J lost 2 bases, and 8 bases stayed unmatched. Germline V gene data show CDR1 as SGHDN and CDR2 as FVKESK. The CDR3 length is 15 residues. CDR3 in amino acids: CASSPSSGGAYEQYF. The CDR3 nucleotides read TGTGCCAGCAGCCCGTCTAGCGGAGGGGCCTACGAGCAGTACTTC.